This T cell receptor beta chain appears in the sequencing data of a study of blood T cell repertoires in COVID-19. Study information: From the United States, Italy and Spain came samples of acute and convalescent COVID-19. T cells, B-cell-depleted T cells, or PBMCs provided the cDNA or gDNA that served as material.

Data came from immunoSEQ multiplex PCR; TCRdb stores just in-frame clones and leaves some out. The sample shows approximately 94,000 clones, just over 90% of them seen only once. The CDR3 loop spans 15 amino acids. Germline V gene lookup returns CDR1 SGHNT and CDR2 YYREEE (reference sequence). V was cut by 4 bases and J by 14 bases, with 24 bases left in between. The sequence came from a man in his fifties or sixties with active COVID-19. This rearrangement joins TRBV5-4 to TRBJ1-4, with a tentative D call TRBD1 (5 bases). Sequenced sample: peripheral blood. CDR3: CASSMTASMEKTLFF. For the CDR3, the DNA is TGTGCCAGCAGCATGACAGCCAGCATGGAGAAAACTCTGTTTTTT.